The 9 T cell receptor beta chains reported below all come from one sample, sequenced in a study of cytomegalovirus exposure and HLA in healthy donors. It was with 60 Vbeta and 13 Jbeta primers that the PCR ran. Sequencing used immunoSEQ multiplex PCR; TCRdb keeps in-frame clones, though not all of them. The sample shows around 200,000 clones, over 75% of them seen only once. Sample: PBMCs. These receptors were obtained from a man aged 45-65 years in good health and CMV-seronegative.

In this sample, this clone turned up once. This sequence joins TRBV9 and TRBJ2-3, with a possible D match to TRBD2 (6 bases). This CDR3 has 15 amino acids. V was pared by 0 bases and J by 4 bases, with 12 bases between. CDR1 and CDR2 (germline): SGDLS, YYNGEE. DNA of the CDR3: TGTGCCAGCAGCGTAGCTCGGGGGAACGCAGATACGCAGTATTTT. Amino acids: CASSVARGNADTQYF.

The gene calls are TRBV4-1 and TRBJ1-3; D gene ambiguous. V gave up 0 bases and J gave up 0 bases, with 9 bases separating them. The germline gives CDR1 MGHRA, CDR2 YSYEKL. The CDR3 extends over 16 amino acids. The CDR3 loop reads CASSQEEGISGNTIYF. The DNA for the CDR3 is TGCGCCAGCAGCCAAGAAGAGGGAATCTCTGGAAACACCATATATTTT.

In nucleotides, the CDR3 is TGTGCCAGCAGTTTGGCGGGGGGAACCACAGATACGCAGTATTTT. Translating gives CASSLAGGTTDTQYF. This chain connects TRBV27 to TRBJ2-3; 8 nucleotides agree with TRBD2. Germline CDR1 and CDR2: MNHEY and SMNVEV (reference sequence). V trimming: 3 bases; J trimming: 2 bases; junction bases outside the gene matches: 4. This CDR3 has 15 residues.

The V call is TRBV5-1, the J call TRBJ2-5, with D unclear. The DNA end favors TRBJ2-7, so the J call may be wrong. Germline loops: CDR1 SGHRS, CDR2 YFSETQ. The CDR3 covers 13 residues. DNA for the CDR3: TGCGCCAGCAGCGTGCTAGATTCCTACGAGCAGTACTTC. It is translated as CASSVLDSYEQYF.

The rearrangement joins TRBV6-5 to TRBJ1-2, with D maybe TRBD1 (5 bases). Trimming stripped 0 bases from V and 4 bases from J, with 9 bases between. This CDR3 has 14 residues. In germline, CDR1 is MNHEY, CDR2 SVGAGI. Here the CDR3 DNA reads TGTGCCAGCAGTTACTCAGGGGTGGCCTATGGCTACACCTTC. Its protein product is CASSYSGVAYGYTF.

This clone turned up a few times. The gene calls are TRBV2 and TRBJ2-1; 12 bases map to TRBD2. V gave up 3 bases and J gave up 5 bases; unmatched junction bases: 8. Germline CDR1 reads SNHLY; CDR2 reads FYNNEI. The CDR3 covers 17 residues. This CDR3 reads CASSEASGGARDNEQFF. The CDR3 nucleotides read TGTGCCAGCAGTGAGGCTAGCGGGGGGGCACGGGACAATGAGCAGTTCTTC. Combining the CDR3 with reference TRBV2 and TRBJ2-1 gives the whole variable domain EPEVTQTPSHQVTQMGQEVILRCVPISNHLYFYWYRQILGQKVEFLVSFYNNEISEKSEIFDDQFSVERPDGSNFTLKIRSTKLEDSAMYFCASSEASGGARDNEQFFGPGTRLTVL.

The chain is built from TRBV6-5 and TRBJ1-5; maybe TRBD1 (5 bases). V was shortened by 5 bases and J by 8 bases, with 16 bases between the two germline ends. The CDR3 consists of 14 residues. The germline V gene encodes CDR1 MNHEY and CDR2 SVGAGI. The CDR3 protein is CASSMGGLEEPQHF. DNA for the CDR3: TGTGCCAGCAGTATGGGGGGTCTGGAGGAGCCCCAGCATTTT.

The chain is built from TRBV5-5 and TRBJ2-3, with D possibly matching TRBD1 (6 bases). The CDR3 is made up of 16 amino acids. Trimming pared 7 bases from V and 2 bases from J, leaving 20 bases between. Germline CDR1 SGHKS, CDR2 YYEKEE (reference sequence). The DNA of the CDR3 is TGTGCCAGCGGACCCCAGGGGCGCGCGGCCACAGATACGCAGTATTTT. Its translation: CASGPQGRAATDTQYF. Variable domain in full (rest from reference TRBV5-5 and TRBJ2-3): DAGVTQSPTHLIKTRGQQVTLRCSPISGHKSVSWYQQVLGQGPQFIFQYYEKEERGRGNFPDRFSARQFPNYSSELNVNALLLGDSALYLCASGPQGRAATDTQYFGPGTRLTVL.

The V call is TRBV9, the J call TRBJ1-3, with TRBD1 as a possible D gene (5 bases). V was clipped by 0 bases and J by 1 base, with 5 bases between them. CDR1 and CDR2 (germline): SGDLS, YYNGEE. The CDR3 covers 14 residues. CDR3: CASSVDRSGNTIYF. The CDR3 bases are TGTGCCAGCAGCGTAGACAGGTCTGGAAACACCATATATTTT.